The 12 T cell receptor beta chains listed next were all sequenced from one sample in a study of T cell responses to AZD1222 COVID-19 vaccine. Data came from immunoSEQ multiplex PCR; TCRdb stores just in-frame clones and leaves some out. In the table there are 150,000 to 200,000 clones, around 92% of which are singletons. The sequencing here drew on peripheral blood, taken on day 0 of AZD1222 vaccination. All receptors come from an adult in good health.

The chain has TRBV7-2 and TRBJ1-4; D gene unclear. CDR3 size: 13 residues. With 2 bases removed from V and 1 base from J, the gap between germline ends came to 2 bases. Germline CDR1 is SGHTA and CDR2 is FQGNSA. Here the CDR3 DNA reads TGTGCCAGCAGCTTACAAACTAATGAAAAACTGTTTTTT. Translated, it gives CASSLQTNEKLFF.

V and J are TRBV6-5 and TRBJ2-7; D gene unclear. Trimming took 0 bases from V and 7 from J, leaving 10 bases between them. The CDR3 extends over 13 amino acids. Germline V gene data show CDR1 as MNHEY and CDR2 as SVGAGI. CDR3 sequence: CASSYSSYAEQYF. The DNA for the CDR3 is TGTGCCAGCAGTTACTCCTCATATGCTGAGCAGTACTTC.

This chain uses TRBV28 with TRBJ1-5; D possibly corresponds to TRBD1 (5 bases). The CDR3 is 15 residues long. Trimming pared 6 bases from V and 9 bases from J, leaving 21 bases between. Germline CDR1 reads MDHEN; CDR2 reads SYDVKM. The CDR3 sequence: CASRWDALQRGPQHF. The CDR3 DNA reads TGTGCCAGCAGGTGGGACGCTCTTCAAAGAGGGCCCCAGCATTTT. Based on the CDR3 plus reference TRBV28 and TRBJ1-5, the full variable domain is DVKVTQSSRYLVKRTGEKVFLECVQDMDHENMFWYRQDPGLGLRLIYFSYDVKMKEKGDIPEGYSVSREKKERFSLILESASTNQTSMYLCASRWDALQRGPQHFGDGTRLSIL.

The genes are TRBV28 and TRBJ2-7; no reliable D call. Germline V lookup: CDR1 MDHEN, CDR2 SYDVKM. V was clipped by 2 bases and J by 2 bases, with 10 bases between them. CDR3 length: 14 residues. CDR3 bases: TGTGCCAGCAGTTTAAGCAGGAAAGCCTACGAGCAGTACTTC. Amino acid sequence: CASSLSRKAYEQYF.

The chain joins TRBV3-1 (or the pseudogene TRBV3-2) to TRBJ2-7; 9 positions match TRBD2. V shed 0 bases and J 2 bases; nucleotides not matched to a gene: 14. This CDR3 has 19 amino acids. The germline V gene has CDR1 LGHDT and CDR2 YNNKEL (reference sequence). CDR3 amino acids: CASSQEADGAGGCPYEQYF. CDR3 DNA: TGTGCCAGCAGCCAAGAGGCAGATGGAGCGGGAGGATGCCCCTACGAGCAGTACTTC.

The CDR3 region has the DNA TGTGCCAGCATAGCGACTAGCTGGTACAATGAGCAGTTCTTC. It specifies CASIATSWYNEQFF. The chain uses TRBV5-5 and TRBJ2-1; 7 bases match TRBD2. Per the germline V gene, CDR1 is SGHKS and CDR2 is YYEKEE (reference sequence). The CDR3 spans 14 residues. The V gene end was trimmed by 6 bases and the J gene end by 4 bases; junction bases not matched to a gene: 7.

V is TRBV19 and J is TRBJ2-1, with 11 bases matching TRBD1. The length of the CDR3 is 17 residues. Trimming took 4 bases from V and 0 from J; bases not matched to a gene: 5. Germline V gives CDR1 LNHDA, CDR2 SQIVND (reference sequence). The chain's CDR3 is CASSTWTGGASYNEQFF. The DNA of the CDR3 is TGTGCCAGTAGTACGTGGACAGGGGGCGCCTCCTACAATGAGCAGTTCTTC.

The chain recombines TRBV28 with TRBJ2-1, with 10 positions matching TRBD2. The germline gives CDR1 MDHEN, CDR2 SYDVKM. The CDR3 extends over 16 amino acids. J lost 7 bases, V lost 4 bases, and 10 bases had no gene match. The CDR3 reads CASSSYSSGSRNEQFF. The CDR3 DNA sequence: TGTGCCAGCAGTTCTTATTCTAGCGGGAGCCGAAATGAGCAGTTCTTC.

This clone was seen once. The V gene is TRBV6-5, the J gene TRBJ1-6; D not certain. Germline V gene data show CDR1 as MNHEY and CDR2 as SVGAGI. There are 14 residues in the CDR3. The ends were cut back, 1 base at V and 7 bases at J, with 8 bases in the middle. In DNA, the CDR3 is TGTGCCAGCAGTTACTATGCTGAGAATTCACCCCTCCACTTT. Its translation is CASSYYAENSPLHF.

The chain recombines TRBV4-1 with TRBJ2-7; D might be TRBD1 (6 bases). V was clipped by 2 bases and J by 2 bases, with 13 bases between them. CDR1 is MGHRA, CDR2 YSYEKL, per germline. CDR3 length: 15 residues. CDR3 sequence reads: CASSQPRRGPYEQYF. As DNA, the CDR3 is TGCGCCAGCAGCCAACCTCGCAGGGGCCCCTACGAGCAGTACTTC.

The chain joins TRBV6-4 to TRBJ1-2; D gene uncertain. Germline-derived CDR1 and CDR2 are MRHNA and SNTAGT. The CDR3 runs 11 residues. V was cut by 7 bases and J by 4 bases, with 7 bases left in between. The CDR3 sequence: CASTGAYGYTF. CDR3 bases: TGTGCCAGCACAGGAGCCTATGGCTACACCTTC.

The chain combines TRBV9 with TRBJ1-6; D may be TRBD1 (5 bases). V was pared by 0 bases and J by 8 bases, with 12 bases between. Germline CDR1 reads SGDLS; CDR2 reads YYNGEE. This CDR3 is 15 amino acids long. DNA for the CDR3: TGTGCCAGCAGCGTAGGGCAGGGAGTGGATTCACCCCTCCACTTT. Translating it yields CASSVGQGVDSPLHF.